A selection of T cell receptor beta chains follows, all from one sample in a study of OX40 agonist ivuxolimab in advanced cancers. Using immunoSEQ multiplex PCR, the repertoire was profiled, and TCRdb retains in-frame clones only, with some absent. This sample has 150,000 to 190,000 clones, with approximately 94% found just once. Here the sequenced sample was CD4+ or CD8+ T cells sorted from blood, taken in a trial of the OX40 agonist ivuxolimab. These receptor sequences come from an adult with an advanced solid tumor such as melanoma, head and neck, liver or kidney cancer. The CDR3 runs from the conserved cysteine through the conserved F or W. Fields, in order: clone size, J gene, D gene, V gene, CDR3 DNA, CDR3 protein. A D gene is named only where the DNA matches it firmly. The size field is filled for only some rows; it gives once, few, many or a size class.

>.|TRBJ2-3|TRBD2|TRBV10-3
TGTGCCATCAGTGCCGGACTAGCCACAGATACGCAGTATTTT
CAISAGLATDTQYF
>.|TRBJ1-1|.|TRBV6-5
TGTGCCAGCAGAGCGCCCCAGACCCTGAACACTGAAGCTTTCTTT
CASRAPQTLNTEAFF
>.|TRBJ1-2|.|TRBV29-1
TGCAGCGTCGATATAGGAAACTATGGCTACACCTTC
CSVDIGNYGYTF
>.|TRBJ1-6|TRBD1|TRBV5-8
TGTGCCAGCAGCCCGACAGGGGCGGCCGCTTCACCCCTCCACTTT
CASSPTGAAASPLHF
>.|TRBJ1-4|.|TRBV5-6
TGTGCCAGCAGTCTCGAGCAGGGGACCGCAACTAATGAAAAACTGTTTTTT
CASSLEQGTATNEKLFF
>.|TRBJ2-5|.|TRBV6-1
TGTGCCAGCACTGCTTTAGGGTTGTACCAAGAGACCCAGTACTTC
CASTALGLYQETQYF
>.|TRBJ2-1|.|TRBV2
TGTGCCAGCAGTGAAGTAGGAACTATACAAACCTACAATGAGCAGTTCTTC
CASSEVGTIQTYNEQFF
>.|TRBJ2-1|TRBD2|TRBV7-8
TGTGCCAGCAGCAGACGACTAGCGGGTCCCGAGCAGTTCTTC
CASSRRLAGPEQFF
>.|TRBJ2-6|.|TRBV6-4
TGTGCCAGCAGCCCCCGCGACGGCCAGTTAGGGGCCAACGTCCTGACTTTC
CASSPRDGQLGANVLTF
>.|TRBJ1-2|.|TRBV7-9
TGTGCCAGCAGCGTGGTGACGAGTGGCTACACCTTC
CASSVVTSGYTF
>once|TRBJ1-2|.|TRBV28
TGTGCCAACTCTCCAGGGACTTACTATGGCTACACCTTC
CANSPGTYYGYTF
>.|TRBJ2-1|TRBD1|TRBV7-2
TGTGCCAGCAGCTCGCGACAGGGTAGCAATGAGCAGTTCTTC
CASSSRQGSNEQFF
>.|TRBJ2-2|.|TRBV4-1
TGCGCCAGCAGCCAAGATCACCCCCCTAGCGCCGAAGAGTCCGGGGAGCTGTTTTTT
CASSQDHPPSAEESGELFF
>.|TRBJ1-4|.|TRBV5-1
TGCCCCAGCAGCGACGGGGGGGCTGGTGAAAAACTGTTTTTT
CPSSDGGAGEKLFF
>.|TRBJ1-1|.|TRBV11-2
TGTGCCAGCAGCCTACAAAGCCCAGGGTTGACTGAAGCTTTCTTT
CASSLQSPGLTEAFF
>.|TRBJ1-2|TRBD1|TRBV28
TGTGCCAGCAGTTCAGAGGGGACAGGGACCGTCTATGGCTACACCTTC
CASSSEGTGTVYGYTF
>.|TRBJ2-6|.|TRBV19
TGTGCCAGTAGTATCGGGGCAGGCGACCCAACTGGGGCCAACGTCCTGACTTTC
CASSIGAGDPTGANVLTF
>.|TRBJ2-7|.|TRBV14
TGTGCCAGCAGCCCAATACAGGGTCGCTACGAGCAGTACTTC
CASSPIQGRYEQYF
>.|TRBJ2-3|TRBD2|TRBV19
TGTGCCAGTAGGGCTAGCGGGAGAGGGCCAGATACGCAGTATTTT
CASRASGRGPDTQYF
>.|TRBJ1-2|.|TRBV28
TGTGCCAGCAGTTTAGGACGGATGGACTTC
CASSLGRMDF
>.|TRBJ1-1|TRBD1|TRBV11-2
TGTGCCAGCAGCTCTGGACAGGCTGAAGCTTTCTTT
CASSSGQAEAFF
>.|TRBJ1-2|TRBD1|TRBV10-2
TGCGCCAGCAGTGAAAGCGGGACAGGAAGGTTGGGTTATGGCTACACCTTC
CASSESGTGRLGYGYTF
>once|TRBJ1-1|.|TRBV4-3
TGCGCCAGCAGCCAAGATCGCTTGAACACTGAAGCTTTCTTT
CASSQDRLNTEAFF
>.|TRBJ1-1|TRBD1|TRBV28
TGTGCCAGCAGTTTGGAGGGACAGGAAGCTTTCTTT
CASSLEGQEAFF
>.|TRBJ1-4|TRBD1|TRBV6-6
TGTGCCAGCAGCAGGGGGAGCGAAAAACTGTTTTTT
CASSRGSEKLFF
>.|TRBJ2-3|TRBD2|TRBV7-2
TGTGCCAGCAGCTTAGTAGGATCGCGGGGGGTCCCGGGTACGCAGTATTTT
CASSLVGSRGVPGTQYF
>.|TRBJ1-2|.|TRBV28
TGTGCCAGCAGTTTAATCCCCAGCGGGACGGCAAACTATGGCTACACCTTC
CASSLIPSGTANYGYTF
>.|TRBJ2-5|TRBD2|TRBV7-9
TGTGCCAGCAGCCTAGCGGGACGAGACCAAGAGACCCAGTACTTC
CASSLAGRDQETQYF